This T cell receptor (beta chain) originates from a study of regulatory T cells in long-lasting Graves disease. Arm-PCR with iRepertoire HTBI primers amplified the CDR3 regions for these TCR beta libraries. MiXCR, run by TCRdb on the multiplex PCR reads, gives a single entry per CDR3 protein. The sample gives about 300,000 distinct CDR3 sequences, approximately 20% of which show up once; about 38% is in the top ten. Noted time point: newly diagnosed GD, antithyroid drugs for less than 3 months. PBMC-derived RNA was used for the TCR library. American Thyroid Association guidelines defined Graves' disease diagnosis. Study results and limitations: Newly diagnosed patients shared about 950 public clonotypes; persistent patients shared a few thousand. Persistent disease samples used TRBV28, TRBJ1-2 and TRBJ2-5 preferentially. Persistent Graves' patients showed reduced TCR diversity versus newly diagnosed patients.

The V end was cut by 5 bases, the J end by 8 bases, with 12 bases between. CDR1 is MDHEN, CDR2 SYDVKM, per germline. The CDR3 spans 12 residues. This clonotype was seen many times. Its antigen is undetermined. Specimen: peripheral blood mononuclear cells (PBMCs), collected at new diagnosis, from a patient treated with antithyroid drugs. The TCR comes from a female donor with Graves disease. The chain employs TRBV28 and TRBJ1-2; no clear D gene. CDR3 sequence (DNA): TGTGCCAGCAGTCCGTCTCACCCGGGCTACACCTTC. Its protein is CASSPSHPGYTF.